This T cell receptor (beta chain) came from a study of T cells in Graves' hyperthyroidism and ophthalmopathy. RNA transcripts yielded amplified TCR beta CDR3 regions. The study used the HTBI primer set for a first-round RT-PCR of the TCR CDR3. TCRdb processed the multiplex PCR reads anew with MiXCR; each CDR3 protein has one entry. The top ten hold roughly 7.7% of the sample, which has about 600,000 distinct CDR3 sequences, 13% to 15% seen once. V lost 5 bases and J 2 bases, leaving 7 bases between the germline ends. Germline V CDR1 and CDR2: MDHEN, SYDVKM. The CDR3 has 12 residues. Ten or more counts support this clonotype.

Sequenced: blood. The V gene is TRBV28, the J gene TRBJ2-7; D is unclear. This receptor was identified in a woman under 30 with Graves' ophthalmopathy. CDR3 sequence reads: CASSPFTYEQYF. In DNA form, the CDR3 reads TGTGCCAGCAGTCCGTTCACCTACGAGCAGTACTTC.